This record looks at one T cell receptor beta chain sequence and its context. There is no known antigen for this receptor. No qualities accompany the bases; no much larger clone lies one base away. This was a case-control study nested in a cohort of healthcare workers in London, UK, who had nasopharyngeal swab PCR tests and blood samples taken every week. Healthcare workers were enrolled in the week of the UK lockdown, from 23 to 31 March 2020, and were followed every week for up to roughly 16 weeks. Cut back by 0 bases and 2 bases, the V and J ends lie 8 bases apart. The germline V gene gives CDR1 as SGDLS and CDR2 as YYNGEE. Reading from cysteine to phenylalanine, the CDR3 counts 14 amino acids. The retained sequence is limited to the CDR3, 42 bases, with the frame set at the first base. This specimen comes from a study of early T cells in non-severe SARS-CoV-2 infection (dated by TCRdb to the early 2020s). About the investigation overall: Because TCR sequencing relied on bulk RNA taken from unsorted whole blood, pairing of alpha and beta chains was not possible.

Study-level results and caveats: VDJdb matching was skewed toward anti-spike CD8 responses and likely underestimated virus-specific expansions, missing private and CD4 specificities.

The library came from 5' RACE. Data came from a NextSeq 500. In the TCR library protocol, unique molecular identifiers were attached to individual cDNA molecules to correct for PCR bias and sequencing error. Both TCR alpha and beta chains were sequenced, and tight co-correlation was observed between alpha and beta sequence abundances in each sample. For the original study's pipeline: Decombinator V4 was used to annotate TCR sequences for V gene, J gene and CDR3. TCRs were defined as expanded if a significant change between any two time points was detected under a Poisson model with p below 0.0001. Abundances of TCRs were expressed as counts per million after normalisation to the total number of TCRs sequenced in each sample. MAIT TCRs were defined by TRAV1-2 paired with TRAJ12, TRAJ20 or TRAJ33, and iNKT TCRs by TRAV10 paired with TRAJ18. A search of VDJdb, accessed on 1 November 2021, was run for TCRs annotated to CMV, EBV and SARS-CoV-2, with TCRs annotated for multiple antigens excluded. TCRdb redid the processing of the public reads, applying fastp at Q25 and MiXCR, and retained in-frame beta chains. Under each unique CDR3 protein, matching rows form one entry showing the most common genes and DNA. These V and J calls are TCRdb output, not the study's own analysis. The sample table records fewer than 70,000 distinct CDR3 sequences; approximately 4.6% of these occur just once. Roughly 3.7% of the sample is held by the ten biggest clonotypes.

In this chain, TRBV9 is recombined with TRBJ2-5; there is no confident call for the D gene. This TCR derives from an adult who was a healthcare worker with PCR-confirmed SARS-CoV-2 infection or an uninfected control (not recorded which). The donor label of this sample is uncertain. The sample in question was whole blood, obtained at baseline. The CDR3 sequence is CASSVGVAQETQYF. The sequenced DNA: TGTGCCAGCAGCGTAGGGGTAGCTCAAGAGACCCAGTACTTC.